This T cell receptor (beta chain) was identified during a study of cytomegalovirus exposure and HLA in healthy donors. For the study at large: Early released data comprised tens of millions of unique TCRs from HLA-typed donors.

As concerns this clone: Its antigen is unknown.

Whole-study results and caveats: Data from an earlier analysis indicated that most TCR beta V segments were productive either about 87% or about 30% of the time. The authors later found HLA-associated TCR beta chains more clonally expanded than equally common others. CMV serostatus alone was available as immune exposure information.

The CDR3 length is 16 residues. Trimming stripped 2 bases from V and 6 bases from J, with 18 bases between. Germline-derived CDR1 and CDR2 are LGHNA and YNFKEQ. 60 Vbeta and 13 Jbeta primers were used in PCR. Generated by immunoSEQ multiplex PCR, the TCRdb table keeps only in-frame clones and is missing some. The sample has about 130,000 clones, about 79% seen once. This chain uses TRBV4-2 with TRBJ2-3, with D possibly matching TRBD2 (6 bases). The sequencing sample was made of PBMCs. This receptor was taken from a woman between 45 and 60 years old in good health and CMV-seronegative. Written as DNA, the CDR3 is TGTGCCAGCAGCCAAATAGCGGTCCCTCCTGAGGATACGCAGTATTTT. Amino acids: CASSQIAVPPEDTQYF.